The 29 T cell receptor beta chains given below trace back to one sample, sequenced in a study of glioma-infiltrating T cells after dendritic cell vaccination (dated by TCRdb to the mid-2010s). Library creation used the immunoSEQ multiplex PCR assay. TCRdb obtained this table from immuneACCESS and retained in-frame rearrangements with V and J assigned. These tables miss some clones; where compared with another copy, unresolved V genes account for less than half of the shortfall, and the remainder is unexplained. In this sample the table shows roughly 100,000 clones, roughly 81% of which occur a single time. The biggest ten clones account for 9.5% to 15% of the sample. The source material was blood, sampled before dendritic cell vaccination. Every receptor here comes from a human donor with glioblastoma.

In this sample, this clone turned up a few times. The chain combines TRBV11-3 with TRBJ2-3; TRBD1 matches 9 bases. Germline CDR1 and CDR2: SGHNT and YENEEA. CDR3 length equals 13 residues. The V segment lost 3 bases and the J segment 10 bases; nucleotides outside the gene matches: 5. DNA for the CDR3: TGTGCCAGCAGCTTGGACAGGGGCGATTCGCAGTATTTT. This sequence encodes CASSLDRGDSQYF.

Written as DNA, the CDR3 is TGTGCCAGCAGTTACTCGACTAGCGGGGGGGCCGGGGAGCTGTTTTTT. This codes for CASSYSTSGGAGELFF. The rearrangement links TRBV6-5 to TRBJ2-2, with 14 bases lining up with TRBD2. The CDR3 loop spans 16 amino acids. V dropped 0 bases and J dropped 6; count of bases not matched to a gene: 0. The germline gives CDR1 MNHEY, CDR2 SVGAGI.

The chain carries TRBV11-2 and TRBJ1-6; 8 positions match TRBD1. Unmatched junction bases numbered 6, after V lost 5 bases and J lost 3 bases. Germline V gene data show CDR1 as SGHAT and CDR2 as FQNNGV. The CDR3 runs to 16 residues. The CDR3 sequence is CASSRDRGNYNSPLHF. CDR3 DNA: TGTGCCAGCAGCAGAGACAGGGGAAACTATAATTCACCCCTCCACTTT.

This clone was counted between two and nine times. V and J are TRBV9 and TRBJ2-7, with 9 bases fitting TRBD1. With 0 bases clipped from V and 3 bases from J, the junction kept 4 bases outside the gene matches. Per germline, CDR1 SGDLS and CDR2 YYNGEE. This CDR3 has 15 residues. This chain's CDR3 is CASSVAGGQGYEQYF. CDR3 in DNA: TGTGCCAGCAGCGTAGCTGGGGGACAGGGCTACGAGCAGTACTTC.

The chain employs TRBV2 and TRBJ1-2; the match to TRBD1 covers 12 bases. The germline V gene has CDR1 SNHLY and CDR2 FYNNEI. The trim removed 4 bases at V and 5 bases at J, leaving 5 bases unmatched. The CDR3 runs to 15 residues. DNA of the CDR3: TGTGCCAGCAGTGGCCGGGACAGGGGGCTTTATGGCTACACCTTC. It codes for CASSGRDRGLYGYTF.

The chain employs TRBV9 and TRBJ2-1; 8 bases are shared with TRBD1. J gave up 15 bases and V 2 bases, and 10 bases lay outside the gene matches. Looked up from germline, CDR1 is SGDLS and CDR2 is YYNGEE. There are 13 residues in the CDR3. The CDR3 DNA reads TGTGCCAGCAGCGTCGACAGGGGCGGTGATCCGTTCTTC. It translates to CASSVDRGGDPFF.

V and J are TRBV5-1 and TRBJ1-3; D is uncertain. This CDR3 region has 17 residues. Germline CDR1 and CDR2: SGHRS and YFSETQ. Trimming shortened V by 0 bases and J by 0 bases, and 13 bases separated the two germline ends. CDR3 nucleotide sequence: TGCGCCAGCAGCTTGGCCCCGTCTCGGGTCTCTGGAAACACCATATATTTT. As protein: CASSLAPSRVSGNTIYF.

The V and J genes are TRBV30 and TRBJ2-1; D is undetermined. V was clipped by 0 bases and J by 9 bases, with 12 bases between them. The length of the CDR3 is 13 residues. CDR1 is GTSNPN, CDR2 SVGIG, per germline (reference sequence). The CDR3 spells CAWSVQIQVEQFF. CDR3 coding DNA: TGTGCCTGGAGTGTACAAATCCAAGTTGAGCAGTTCTTC.

CDR3 sequence: CASSLGREDGYTF. The CDR3 DNA follows: TGCGCCAGCAGCTTGGGCAGGGAGGATGGCTACACCTTC. This chain joins TRBV5-1 and TRBJ1-2, with D perhaps matching TRBD1 (5 bases). Deletions cut 0 bases from V and 6 bases from J, with 9 bases between. Germline V gene lookup returns CDR1 SGHRS and CDR2 YFSETQ. This CDR3 has 13 amino acids.

This clone has more than one count but fewer than ten. The chain employs TRBV25-1 and TRBJ2-3; 11 bases are a match to TRBD2. Trimming cost V 4 bases and J 0 bases; bases outside gene matches: 6. Germline CDR1 reads MGHDK; CDR2 reads SYGVNS. This CDR3 is built from 17 residues. DNA for the CDR3: TGTGCCAGCAGTGCGCTAGCGGGGGGAATAAGCACAGATACGCAGTATTTT. Translating gives CASSALAGGISTDTQYF.

The chain is built from TRBV19 and TRBJ1-6, with 8 bases matching TRBD1. Germline-derived CDR1 and CDR2 are LNHDA and SQIVND (reference sequence). This CDR3 has 16 residues. V shed 7 bases and J 6 bases; nucleotides not matched to a gene: 11. CDR3 in DNA: TGTGCCAGTACCCCTGCAGGGGGCGCAATTAATTCACCCCTCCACTTT. Its protein product is CASTPAGGAINSPLHF.

The chain couples TRBV7-9 to TRBJ2-5; possibly TRBD1 for D (5 bases). Trimming shortened V by 1 base and J by 0 bases, and 15 bases separated the two germline ends. Per germline, CDR1 SEHNR and CDR2 FQNEAQ (reference sequence). CDR3 size: 17 residues. CDR3 in DNA: TGTGCCAGCAGCTTAGGCGCTTGGGGCCGGTACCAAGAGACCCAGTACTTC. Encoded protein: CASSLGAWGRYQETQYF.

This chain joins TRBV28 and TRBJ2-1, with TRBD2 matching 9 bases. This CDR3 comprises 18 residues. The ends lost 7 bases at V and 3 bases at J; junction bases unmatched: 16. Germline lookup yields CDR1 MDHEN and CDR2 SYDVKM. The CDR3 nucleotides are TGTGCCAGCACCCACTTGGGGCGGGGGGGAAATGGCTACAATGAGCAGTTCTTC. Residues: CASTHLGRGGNGYNEQFF.

This chain connects TRBV27 to TRBJ2-2; the D gene is possibly TRBD2 (6 bases). The germline V gene encodes CDR1 MNHEY and CDR2 SMNVEV (reference sequence). V was trimmed by 2 bases and J by 4 bases, leaving 11 bases between them. The CDR3 length is 15 residues. CDR3 bases: TGTGCCAGCAGTTTAATGGGGGAGGCCACCGGGGAGCTGTTTTTT. It codes for CASSLMGEATGELFF.

The V gene is TRBV19, the J gene TRBJ2-3, with TRBD1 matching over 8 bases. The ends lost 6 bases at V and 4 bases at J; junction bases unmatched: 9. From germline, CDR1 is LNHDA and CDR2 SQIVND (reference sequence). There are 15 residues in the CDR3. The CDR3 nucleotides are TGTGCCAGTAGCGACAGGGGCTCGGCTTCAGATACGCAGTATTTT. Translation gives CASSDRGSASDTQYF.

This chain uses TRBV7-2 with TRBJ1-1; 7 bases agree with TRBD1. Per the germline V gene, CDR1 is SGHTA and CDR2 is FQGNSA. J was trimmed by 11 bases and V by 5 bases; bases with no gene match: 14. CDR3 length: 14 amino acids. CDR3 loop: CASSRPGTVIGAFF. CDR3 nucleotides: TGTGCCAGCAGCCGCCCAGGGACAGTAATTGGGGCTTTCTTT.

This chain connects TRBV18 to TRBJ2-7; TRBD2 matches at 9 bases. CDR1 KGHSH and CDR2 LQKENI come from the germline V gene. Trimming took 6 bases from V and 2 from J; bases not matched to a gene: 2. The CDR3 totals 13 residues. CDR3 residues: CASSLAGTYEQYF. In DNA, the CDR3 is TGTGCCAGCTCTCTAGCGGGGACCTACGAGCAGTACTTC.

The chain links TRBV4-2 to TRBJ1-1; 8 nucleotides match TRBD1. Trimming took 1 base from V and 0 from J; bases not matched to a gene: 13. The CDR3 has 19 amino acids. CDR1 is LGHNA and CDR2 is YNFKEQ in the germline V gene. CDR3 region: CASSQGQGAVSGLNTEAFF. In nucleotides, the CDR3 is TGTGCCAGCAGCCAAGGTCAGGGGGCGGTTTCAGGATTGAACACTGAAGCTTTCTTT.

The rearrangement joins TRBV19 to TRBJ1-2; 9 bases agree with TRBD1. Germline V lookup: CDR1 LNHDA, CDR2 SQIVND (reference sequence). V was clipped by 5 bases and J by 4 bases; unmatched bases: 14. There are 17 residues in the CDR3. CDR3 bases: TGTGCCAGTAGTCCCCGGACAGGGGCCCCAGCAGTCTATGGCTACACCTTC. It encodes CASSPRTGAPAVYGYTF.

A few counts support this clone. The V gene is TRBV7-8, the J gene TRBJ1-3, with TRBD1 matching over 7 bases. The CDR3 is 16 amino acids. V shed 5 bases and J 1 base; nucleotides not matched to a gene: 8. Germline CDR1 reads SGHVS; CDR2 reads FQNEAQ. The CDR3 region has the DNA TGTGCCAGCAGCCCAACCTACAGGGGATCTGGAAACACCATATATTTT. Translated, it gives CASSPTYRGSGNTIYF.

The genes are TRBV6-5 and TRBJ1-1, with TRBD1 identical over 8 bases. The V segment lost 4 bases and the J segment 4 bases; nucleotides outside the gene matches: 8. This CDR3 region has 15 residues. CDR1 is MNHEY and CDR2 is SVGAGI in the germline V gene. CDR3 amino acids: CASSFDRGGGTEAFF. CDR3 bases: TGTGCCAGCAGTTTTGACAGGGGCGGGGGCACTGAAGCTTTCTTT.

This clone was seen a single time. The chain recombines TRBV6-1 with TRBJ2-2; the match to TRBD1 covers 11 bases. The ends lost 2 bases at V and 3 bases at J; junction bases unmatched: 11. Germline lookup yields CDR1 MNHNS and CDR2 SASEGT. The CDR3 loop spans 19 amino acids. The DNA for the CDR3 is TGTGCCAGCAGTGAAAAGCGGACAGGGGGCTTGTCGGACACCGGGGAGCTGTTTTTT. Protein sequence: CASSEKRTGGLSDTGELFF.

The sample holds a few counts of this clone. This chain links TRBV5-4 with TRBJ2-1, with 7 bases lining up with TRBD2. V gave up 4 bases and J gave up 9 bases; unmatched junction bases: 13. Germline CDR1 SGHNT, CDR2 YYREEE (reference sequence). This CDR3 is built from 15 residues. The CDR3 DNA sequence: TGTGCCAGCAGCAGCGGGGAGATATCCGGCGGTGAGCAGTTCTTC. This sequence encodes CASSSGEISGGEQFF.

J is TRBJ2-5 and V is TRBV11-2; 10 bases are a match to TRBD1. V lost 5 bases and J lost 5; bases outside the gene matches: 8. Germline loops: CDR1 SGHAT, CDR2 FQNNGV. The CDR3 spans 15 residues. The CDR3 spells CASSLGPDRGETQYF. The DNA of the CDR3 is TGTGCCAGCAGCCTTGGGCCGGACAGGGGGGAGACCCAGTACTTC.

This chain connects TRBV4-1 to TRBJ1-2; D unresolved. The V gene's germline CDR1 is MGHRA and CDR2 YSYEKL. V gave up 2 bases and J gave up 4 bases, with 23 bases separating them. The CDR3 is 18 residues long. CDR3 in DNA: TGCGCCAGCAGCCAAATGTCGAGAGGCTTTCTTTCGGGCTATGGCTACACCTTC. Translated: CASSQMSRGFLSGYGYTF.

V usage is TRBV30 and J usage is TRBJ1-1; tentatively, D is TRBD1 (5 bases). Germline assignment: CDR1 GTSNPN and CDR2 SVGIG (reference sequence). CDR3 length: 14 amino acids. V was cut by 4 bases and J by 5 bases, with 17 bases left in between. The CDR3 region is CAWNTPPGGTEAFF. The CDR3 coding sequence is TGTGCCTGGAACACTCCCCCGGGGGGGACTGAAGCTTTCTTT.

The V gene is TRBV6-6, the J gene TRBJ1-2; no clear D gene. V lost 0 bases to trimming and J lost 4 bases, with 12 bases between them. This CDR3 has 15 residues. Germline assignment: CDR1 MNHNY and CDR2 SVGAGI (reference sequence). The DNA of the CDR3 is TGTGCCAGCAGTTACTCGTCTACAGTAACCTATGGCTACACCTTC. It codes for CASSYSSTVTYGYTF.

The V and J genes are TRBV28 and TRBJ2-7; D might be TRBD2 (6 bases). Germline V lookup: CDR1 MDHEN, CDR2 SYDVKM. The CDR3 extends over 19 amino acids. Trimming took off 2 bases at V and 0 bases at J, with 23 bases between the two ends. CDR3 in DNA: TGTGCCAGCAGTTTAATCTTGCGGGGCGGAATAACGAGCTCCTACGAGCAGTACTTC. The encoded protein is CASSLILRGGITSSYEQYF. The full variable domain, rest sourced from reference TRBV28 and TRBJ2-7, is DVKVTQSSRYLVKRTGEKVFLECVQDMDHENMFWYRQDPGLGLRLIYFSYDVKMKEKGDIPEGYSVSREKKERFSLILESASTNQTSMYLCASSLILRGGITSSYEQYFGPGTRLTVT.

In its sample, this clone was seen a few times. This chain uses TRBV6-5 with TRBJ1-3; a possible D gene is TRBD1 (6 bases). V was pared by 5 bases and J by 4 bases, with 15 bases between. CDR1 and CDR2 (germline): MNHEY, SVGAGI. The CDR3 runs to 15 residues. As DNA, the CDR3 is TGTGCCAGCAGTGGGCGGACAGTCAAAGGAAACACCATATATTTT. It translates to CASSGRTVKGNTIYF.